This entry concerns a single T cell receptor (beta chain). Its antigen remains unknown. Study processing details: The detection floor for productive clonotype frequency was 2.59 x 10-5. Produced via immunoSEQ multiplex PCR; TCRdb's table is partial and in-frame only. V and J calls and clone size are given by that table; D and trimming were obtained from the DNA. This sample has 30,000 to 40,000 clones, with approximately 82% found just once. With V trimmed by 0 bases and J by 4 bases, 6 bases remained unmatched. This CDR3 contains 16 residues. Germline V gene lookup returns CDR1 MGHRA and CDR2 YSYEKL. This sample was included in a study of STAT5B mutations in CD4+ large granular lymphocyte leukemia. Study-wide findings and caveats: Top patient clones used TRBV06 genes more often: 8/27 versus 2/35 in controls.

The chain is built from TRBV4-1 and TRBJ2-7; 10 bases agree with TRBD2. The clonotype was recovered from a human donor in good health. The sequenced sample was CD4+ T cells from blood buffy coats. In DNA, the CDR3 is TGCGCCAGCAGCCAAGAGTGGATAGCGGGGGGTTACGAGCAGTACTTC. Its translation: CASSQEWIAGGYEQYF.